Listed here are 20 T cell receptor beta chains from one sample, sequenced in a study of molecular identifiers for immune sequencing clone quantification. TCRdb independently ran MiXCR on the PCR reads; one entry per CDR3 protein. The sample includes tens of thousands of distinct CDR3 sequences, about a sixth of them seen just once. The sequencing sample was made of naive CD8+ T cells from blood, with Jurkat cell RNA spiked in. Subset indicated: FACS-sorted CD8+CD4-CCR7+CD45RA+ naive T cells. These receptors originate from a human donor in good health. Some libraries in this study had Jurkat cell RNA spiked in.

This clonotype was detected ten times or more. J is TRBJ2-7 and V is TRBV28; 9 bases align to TRBD2. Germline V gene data show CDR1 as MDHEN and CDR2 as SYDVKM. The CDR3 totals 16 residues. The V gene end was trimmed by 2 bases and the J gene end by 2 bases; junction bases not matched to a gene: 7. CDR3 protein: CASSLMWREGPYEQYF. For the CDR3, the DNA is TGTGCCAGCAGTTTAATGTGGCGGGAGGGCCCCTACGAGCAGTACTTC.

The chain is built from TRBV27 and TRBJ2-1, with D perhaps matching TRBD2 (5 bases). Trimming removed 7 bases at V and 4 bases at J, with 17 bases between. This CDR3 contains 15 residues. The germline gives CDR1 MNHEY, CDR2 SMNVEV (reference sequence). CDR3 coding DNA: TGTGCCAGCAATCAAAGAGACTTAGCGTACAATGAGCAGTTCTTC. This codes for CASNQRDLAYNEQFF.

This chain connects TRBV24-1 to TRBJ2-3; D unresolved. CDR1 KGHDR and CDR2 SFDVKD come from the germline V gene. Trimming pared 3 bases from V and 6 bases from J, leaving 12 bases between. The CDR3 has 14 residues. CDR3 sequence: CATSDLLEGDTQYF. The CDR3 DNA follows: TGTGCCACCAGTGATCTCTTAGAAGGGGATACGCAGTATTTT.

About this clonotype itself: This may be a read error: a much more frequent sequence differs by one nucleotide. This sequence joins TRBV24-1 and TRBJ2-5, with unresolved D. This CDR3 is 14 amino acids long. CDR1 and CDR2 (germline): KGHDR, SFDVKD. The CDR3, as DNA: TGTGCCACCAGTGATTCGACTGGGGAAGAGACCCAGCACTTC. This sequence encodes CATSDSTGEETQHF.

This clonotype showed up many times. The chain combines TRBV4-1 with TRBJ2-7, with a weak D call TRBD2 (5 bases). V dropped 0 bases and J dropped 4 bases, with 13 bases sitting between them. This CDR3 comprises 15 residues. The germline gives CDR1 MGHRA, CDR2 YSYEKL. The DNA of the CDR3 is TGCGCCAGCAGCCAAGATCATCCGGGAACTTACGAGCAGTACTTC. As protein: CASSQDHPGTYEQYF.

This clonotype was seen at least ten times. The gene calls are TRBV6-5 and TRBJ2-1, with TRBD1 identical over 8 bases. This CDR3 region has 13 residues. The trim removed 6 bases at V and 8 bases at J, leaving 6 bases unmatched. From germline, CDR1 is MNHEY and CDR2 SVGAGI. The CDR3, as DNA: TGTGCCAGCAGCTGGACAGGGAAGGATGAGCAGTTCTTC. Translating gives CASSWTGKDEQFF.

This clonotype appeared many times. The chain uses TRBV7-9 and TRBJ1-1, with D possibly being TRBD1 (5 bases). The CDR3 extends over 12 amino acids. The V gene's germline CDR1 is SEHNR and CDR2 FQNEAQ (reference sequence). The ends were cut back, 4 bases at V and 6 bases at J, with 9 bases in the middle. CDR3 residues: CASSSTVPEAFF. The DNA of the CDR3 is TGTGCCAGCAGCTCGACAGTCCCTGAAGCTTTCTTT.

This clonotype has only a few counts. The chain has TRBV12-3 or TRBV12-4 and TRBJ1-2; 7 nucleotides match TRBD1. CDR3 length: 16 amino acids. The V gene end was trimmed by 6 bases and the J gene end by 5 bases; junction bases not matched to a gene: 15. CDR3 residues: CASSQKGSGGEYGYTF. In DNA, the CDR3 is TGTGCCAGCAGCCAAAAGGGCTCAGGGGGGGAGTATGGCTACACCTTC.

This clonotype was observed at least ten times. This chain joins TRBV28 and TRBJ2-7; TRBD1 might be the D (5 bases). The ends were cut back, 6 bases at V and 2 bases at J, with 8 bases in the middle. The CDR3 covers 12 residues. Germline CDR1 MDHEN, CDR2 SYDVKM. The CDR3 spells CASRMTAYEQYF. Written as DNA, the CDR3 is TGTGCCAGCAGGATGACAGCCTACGAGCAGTACTTC.

The rearrangement links TRBV30 to TRBJ2-1; 7 bases are a match to TRBD1. Germline assignment: CDR1 GTSNPN and CDR2 SVGIG (reference sequence). The CDR3 has 14 amino acids. Germline trimming cut 5 bases from V and 4 bases from J; bases unmatched to any gene: 8. CDR3 DNA sequence: TGTGCCTGGGGGATGGGGACAGCTTACAATGAGCAGTTCTTC. It specifies CAWGMGTAYNEQFF. Drawing the rest from reference TRBV30 and TRBJ2-1, the complete variable domain is SQTIHQWPATLVQPVGSPLSLECTVEGTSNPNLYWYRQAAGRGLQLLFYSVGIGQISSEVPQNLSASRPQDRQFILSSKKLLLSDSGFYLCAWGMGTAYNEQFFGPGTRLTVL.

To note about this clonotype: A much bigger clone sits one base away, suggesting this may be a read error. The chain links TRBV2 to TRBJ2-3, with a possible D match to TRBD2 (6 bases). This CDR3 contains 17 residues. The germline gives CDR1 SNHLY, CDR2 FYNNEI. CDR3 loop: CASSDAGRETSTGTQYF. CDR3 coding DNA: TGTGCCAGCAGTGACGCGGGCAGAGAAACTAGCACAGGTACGCAGTATTTT.

In its sample, this clonotype was seen a few times. The chain couples TRBV15 to TRBJ2-7; D is perhaps TRBD1 (6 bases). Trimming cost V 0 bases and J 2 bases, with 29 bases left between them. The germline V gene has CDR1 LNHNV and CDR2 YYDKDF (reference sequence). The CDR3 spans 21 residues. The CDR3 sequence: CATSREKIDRPARVGPYEQYF. The CDR3, as DNA: TGTGCCACCAGCAGAGAGAAGATAGACAGGCCGGCGCGGGTGGGGCCCTACGAGCAGTACTTC. The full variable domain, completed using reference TRBV15 and TRBJ2-7, is DAMVIQNPRYQVTQFGKPVTLSCSQTLNHNVMYWYQQKSSQAPKLLFHYYDKDFNNEADTPDNFQSRRPNTSFCFLDIRSPGLGDTAMYLCATSREKIDRPARVGPYEQYFGPGTRLTVT.

Comment on this clonotype: A much larger clone lies a single base off, so this may be a read error. The chain links TRBV4-1 to TRBJ2-7; D gene unclear. The CDR3 covers 14 residues. Germline assignment: CDR1 MGHRA and CDR2 YSYEKL. CDR3 coding DNA: TGCGCCAGCGGCCAAGATGAGGCATACTACGAGCAGTACTTC. Its protein is CASGQDEAYYEQYF.

This clonotype was counted only a few times. This chain uses TRBV21-1 with TRBJ2-4. TRBV21-1 is termed a pseudogene. The CDR3 is 15 residues long. The DNA of the CDR3 is TGTGCCAGCAGCAGAGGCAGACTAGCCAAAAACATTCAGTACTTC. Protein sequence: CASSRGRLAKNIQYF.

At least ten counts were recorded for this clonotype. The rearrangement links TRBV20-1 to TRBJ2-7, with 9 bases aligning to TRBD2. Germline values: CDR1 DFQATT, CDR2 SNEGSKA (reference sequence). J lost 7 bases, V lost 1 base, and 11 bases had no gene match. CDR3 length: 15 amino acids. DNA for the CDR3: TGCAGTGCTAGAGGACCTCCTAGCGGGGCCGAGGAGCAGTACTTC. This codes for CSARGPPSGAEEQYF.

This clonotype was seen more than once but under ten times. The J gene is TRBJ2-7, the V gene TRBV25-1; D remains ambiguous. Trimming stripped 7 bases from V and 3 bases from J, with 10 bases between. Germline loops: CDR1 MGHDK, CDR2 SYGVNS. The CDR3 contains 12 residues. In nucleotides, the CDR3 is TGTGCCAGCATCAACAACGACTACGAGCAGTACTTC. It is translated as CASINNDYEQYF.

This clonotype was detected a few times. The chain couples TRBV9 to TRBJ2-3; 7 nucleotides align to TRBD2. Germline V CDR1 and CDR2: SGDLS, YYNGEE. With 4 bases clipped from V and 7 bases from J, the junction kept 12 bases outside the gene matches. There are 15 residues in the CDR3. In nucleotides, the CDR3 is TGTGCCAGCAGCTCCAGACATAGCGGGTTGAATACGCAGTATTTT. Amino acids: CASSSRHSGLNTQYF.

This clonotype was counted many times. The CDR3 sequence: CATQGPGPRFDTQYF. DNA of the CDR3: TGTGCCACCCAGGGCCCGGGGCCTAGGTTTGATACGCAGTATTTT. The chain employs TRBV19 and TRBJ2-3, with D perhaps TRBD1 or TRBD2 (5 bases each). Between the trimmed V and J ends, which lost 10 bases and 6 bases, there was a span of 23 bases. The CDR3 loop spans 15 amino acids. CDR1 is LNHDA, CDR2 SQIVND, per germline (reference sequence).

This clonotype was seen ten or more times. The chain is built from TRBV19 and TRBJ2-1; no firm D call. This CDR3 contains 13 residues. CDR1 and CDR2 from the germline V gene are LNHDA and SQIVND (reference sequence). V gave up 7 bases and J gave up 7 bases, with 14 bases separating them. The CDR3 protein is CASTPSPRNEQFF. The CDR3 DNA sequence: TGTGCCAGTACCCCGTCCCCGAGGAATGAGCAGTTCTTC.

As regards this clonotype: This may come from a read error, since a much larger clone is one base off. The J gene is TRBJ2-7, the V gene TRBV28, with TRBD1 as a possible D gene (5 bases). V lost 5 bases to trimming and J lost 1 base, with 9 bases between them. The germline V gene has CDR1 MDHEN and CDR2 SYDVKM. The CDR3 totals 13 residues. Here the CDR3 DNA reads TGTGCCAGCAGTATAGGGGATTCCTACGAGCAGTACTTC. Residues: CASSIGDSYEQYF. The variable domain in full, completed from reference TRBV28 and TRBJ2-7, reads DVKVTQSSRYLVKRTGEKVFLECVQDMDHENMFWYRQDPGLGLRLIYFSYDVKMKEKGDIPEGYSVSREKKERFSLILESASTNQTSMYLCASSIGDSYEQYFGPGTRLTVT.